These 9 T cell receptor beta chains originate from one sample sequenced in a study of blood T cell repertoires in COVID-19. Sequencing used immunoSEQ multiplex PCR; TCRdb keeps in-frame clones, though not all of them. The data hold fewer than 300,000 clones, with roughly 88% observed a single time. Sequenced sample: peripheral blood. Every receptor here comes from a man aged 18 to 30 with active or convalescent COVID-19.

In regard to this clone: Other DNA sequences in this specimen translate into the identical CDR3. This chain joins TRBV19 and TRBJ2-7, with D possibly TRBD1 on 5 matching bases. The length of the CDR3 is 13 residues. The germline V gene has CDR1 LNHDA and CDR2 SQIVND (reference sequence). Trimming cost V 4 bases and J 1 base, with 8 bases left between them. The DNA for the CDR3 is TGTGCCAGTAGTACCACAGGTTCCTACGAGCAGTACTTC. Translation: CASSTTGSYEQYF.

V gene TRBV5-4 combines with J gene TRBJ2-7; 14 positions agree with TRBD2. This CDR3 has 18 amino acids. CDR1 SGHNT and CDR2 YYREEE come from the germline V gene (reference sequence). V shed 1 base and J 2 bases; nucleotides not matched to a gene: 8. CDR3 protein: CASSLHGGLAGVTYEQYF. The CDR3 DNA is TGTGCCAGCAGCTTGCACGGGGGACTAGCGGGGGTAACCTACGAGCAGTACTTC.

The chain recombines TRBV18 with TRBJ1-5; 9 bases agree with TRBD1. Trimming at V came to 2 bases and at J to 3 bases, leaving 5 bases not matched to a gene. This CDR3 has 16 amino acids. Germline V gene data show CDR1 as KGHSH and CDR2 as LQKENI. The CDR3 region is CASSPKGQGANQPQHF. In DNA, the CDR3 is TGTGCCAGCTCACCAAAGGGACAGGGTGCCAATCAGCCCCAGCATTTT.

The J gene is TRBJ1-2, the V gene TRBV18; TRBD1 agrees at 8 bases. The germline gives CDR1 KGHSH, CDR2 LQKENI. V lost 3 bases and J lost 6; bases outside the gene matches: 6. CDR3 length: 14 amino acids. For the CDR3, the DNA is TGTGCCAGCTCACCCGGGGCAGGGGGCGATGGCTACACCTTC. Amino acids: CASSPGAGGDGYTF.

V gene TRBV5-1 combines with J gene TRBJ1-4; 9 positions agree with TRBD1. Germline V gene sequence: CDR1 SGHRS, CDR2 YFSETQ. V was pared by 3 bases and J by 5 bases, with 2 bases of the junction left unmatched. The CDR3 sequence is 14 residues long. CDR3 sequence (DNA): TGCGCCAGCAGCTCGGGACAGGGCAATGAAAAACTGTTTTTT. Translation gives CASSSGQGNEKLFF. The variable domain in full, with the rest retrieved from reference TRBV5-1 and TRBJ1-4, is KAGVTQTPRYLIKTRGQQVTLSCSPISGHRSVSWYQQTPGQGLQFLFEYFSETQRNKGNFPGRFSGRQFSNSRSEMNVSTLELGDSALYLCASSSGQGNEKLFFGSGTQLSVL.

The J gene is TRBJ1-1, the V gene TRBV5-1, with D possibly matching TRBD1 (6 bases). The CDR3 contains 16 residues. Trimming took off 4 bases at V and 1 base at J, with 17 bases between the two ends. Germline V CDR1 and CDR2: SGHRS, YFSETQ. The CDR3 coding sequence is TGCGCCAGCAGCCTCAAAACCGGGACAACGAACACTGAAGCTTTCTTT. The encoded protein is CASSLKTGTTNTEAFF.

This chain links TRBV2 with TRBJ2-7; no clear D. Germline assignment: CDR1 SNHLY and CDR2 FYNNEI. The CDR3 is made up of 15 amino acids. The ends were cut back, 3 bases at V and 2 bases at J, with 14 bases in the middle. CDR3 DNA: TGTGCCAGCAGTGATGTAGCCCAACGGACCTACGAGCAGTACTTC. Protein sequence: CASSDVAQRTYEQYF. The full variable domain, its missing parts supplied by reference TRBV2 and TRBJ2-7, is EPEVTQTPSHQVTQMGQEVILRCVPISNHLYFYWYRQILGQKVEFLVSFYNNEISEKSEIFDDQFSVERPDGSNFTLKIRSTKLEDSAMYFCASSDVAQRTYEQYFGPGTRLTVT.

The CDR3 DNA reads as TGTGCCAGCAGCAAACCGCAGCGGGGGGGCCTTTCCTACAATGAGCAGTTCTTC. Protein: CASSKPQRGGLSYNEQFF. V is TRBV21-1 and J is TRBJ2-1; the D segment call TRBD2 is taken from the table without a DNA check. TRBV21-1 is assigned pseudogene status. The CDR3 totals 18 residues.

The chain links TRBV6-5 to TRBJ1-3; 8 bases are a match to TRBD1. CDR3 size: 15 residues. Germline loops: CDR1 MNHEY, CDR2 SVGAGI. V lost 6 bases to trimming and J lost 0 bases; unmatched junction nucleotides: 4. CDR3: CASRYTGGSGNTIYF. In DNA form, the CDR3 reads TGTGCCAGCAGATATACAGGGGGCTCTGGAAACACCATATATTTT.